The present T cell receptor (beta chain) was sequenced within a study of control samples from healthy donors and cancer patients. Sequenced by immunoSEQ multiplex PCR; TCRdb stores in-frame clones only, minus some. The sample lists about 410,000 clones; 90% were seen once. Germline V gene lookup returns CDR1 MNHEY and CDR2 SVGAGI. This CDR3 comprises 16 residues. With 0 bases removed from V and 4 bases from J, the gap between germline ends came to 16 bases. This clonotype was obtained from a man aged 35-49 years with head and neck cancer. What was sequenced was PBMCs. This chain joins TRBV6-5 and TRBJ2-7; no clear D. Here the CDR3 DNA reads TGTGCCAGCAGTTACTCATATAGGGTCCCCATTTACGAGCAGTACTTC. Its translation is CASSYSYRVPIYEQYF.